Presented here are 5 T cell receptor beta chains from one specimen sequenced in a study of OX40 agonist ivuxolimab in advanced cancers. Data came from immunoSEQ multiplex PCR; TCRdb stores just in-frame clones and leaves some out. This sample yields nearly 110,000 clones, of which approximately 90% are seen a single time; 0.48% belongs to the top ten. Specimen: CD4+ or CD8+ T cells sorted from blood, collected in a trial of the OX40 agonist ivuxolimab. All receptors come from an adult with an advanced solid tumor such as melanoma, head and neck, liver or kidney cancer.

The V call is TRBV18, the J call TRBJ1-3, with no clear D. The CDR3 covers 14 residues. The germline V gene encodes CDR1 KGHSH and CDR2 LQKENI. The V end was cut by 6 bases, the J end by 0 bases, with 9 bases between. The CDR3 coding sequence is TGTGCCAGCTCGCCCGGAGTCTCTGGAAACACCATATATTTT. Translating gives CASSPGVSGNTIYF.

V is TRBV7-2 and J is TRBJ1-6; tentatively, D is TRBD1 (5 bases). V was trimmed by 7 bases and J by 8 bases, leaving 21 bases between them. This CDR3 comprises 16 residues. Germline values: CDR1 SGHTA, CDR2 FQGNSA. CDR3 amino acids: CASTLSGDSIHSPLHF. In nucleotides, the CDR3 is TGTGCCAGCACCCTGAGCGGGGACTCTATTCATTCACCCCTCCACTTT.

The chain joins TRBV11-3 to TRBJ2-7, with D perhaps matching TRBD2 (5 bases). The V and J ends lost 5 bases and 1 base respectively, with 15 bases between them. CDR3 length: 15 amino acids. Per the germline V gene, CDR1 is SGHNT and CDR2 is YENEEA. CDR3 sequence (DNA): TGTGCCAGCAGCCAAGCGGTGGGCACTTCCTACGAGCAGTACTTC. Amino acids: CASSQAVGTSYEQYF. The variable domain in full, completed from reference TRBV11-3 and TRBJ2-7, reads EAGVVQSPRYKIIEKKQPVAFWCNPISGHNTLYWYLQNLGQGPELLIRYENEEAVDDSQLPKDRFSAERLKGVDSTLKIQPAELGDSAVYLCASSQAVGTSYEQYFGPGTRLTVT.

In this sample, this clone turned up once. The chain couples TRBV7-3 to TRBJ2-3, with D perhaps matching TRBD2 (6 bases). Germline lookup yields CDR1 SGHTA and CDR2 FQGTGA. Deletions cut 2 bases from V and 7 bases from J, with 10 bases between. This CDR3 spans 13 amino acids. CDR3 amino acids: CASSLGGLNTQYF. The CDR3 DNA follows: TGTGCCAGCAGCTTAGGAGGGCTCAATACGCAGTATTTT.

The chain carries TRBV29-1 and TRBJ2-6; D possibly corresponds to TRBD2 (6 bases). The ends were cut back, 3 bases at V and 1 base at J, with 19 bases in the middle. CDR3 size: 18 residues. Looked up from germline, CDR1 is SQVTM and CDR2 is ANQGSEA. Written as DNA, the CDR3 is TGCAGCGTTGACCCCAGCGGGCAGGGATGGTCTGGGGCCAACGTCCTGACTTTC. It translates to CSVDPSGQGWSGANVLTF.